This entry is about one T cell receptor beta chain. Its antigen is not known. RNA, once extracted, was reverse transcribed into cDNA for use as the sequencing template. Sequenced by immunoSEQ multiplex PCR; TCRdb stores in-frame clones only, minus some. Of 90,000 to 120,000 clones in the sample, roughly 59% were seen once. This record comes from a study of CD8+ T cells in alopecia areata. Whole-study results and caveats: Higher clonality and more expanded CD8+ clones appeared in lesional than normal scalp.

Trimming took off 1 base at V and 1 base at J, with 7 bases between the two ends. Germline CDR1 and CDR2: SQVTM and ANQGSEA. The CDR3 totals 13 residues. Sequences were obtained from CD8+ T cells sorted from blood. The chain uses TRBV29-1 and TRBJ1-1; no clear D gene. The clonotype originates from a human donor in good health. CDR3 DNA: TGCAGCGTTGAAGGAATGGGGAACACTGAAGCTTTCTTT. It codes for CSVEGMGNTEAFF.